The TCR beta chain under discussion was sequenced for a study of T cells in Graves' hyperthyroidism and ophthalmopathy (dated 2019 in TCRdb). Context from the whole study: Peripheral blood samples were taken at the time of initial diagnosis, prior to any treatment. The roughly 91 discovery patients were randomly divided into training and test sets at a 7:3 ratio. Thyroid tissue and blood T-cell repertoires from six Graves' hyperthyroidism patients were also compared in the study. Prospective prediction of ophthalmopathy was tested in an independent validation cohort of approximately 19 hyperthyroidism patients and 17 patients who later progressed to ophthalmopathy. The paper reports TCR Vbeta CDR3 sequencing of approximately 140 peripheral blood samples: 40 to 45 ophthalmopathy, 75 to 80 hyperthyroidism and roughly 17 progressor patients. To identify TCR V-J signatures that set the groups apart, the researchers used a discovery cohort of 100 patients, made up of approximately 43 with Graves' ophthalmopathy and 55 to 65 with stable Graves' hyperthyroidism. After blood sampling, hyperthyroidism patients were treated with methimazole at a starting dose of 30 mg daily, and ophthalmopathy patients were treated with high-dose intravenous methylprednisolone.

TCR beta CDR3 regions were amplified from RNA transcripts. For the first round of RT-PCR on the TCR CDR3, the HTBI primer set was used together with the Qiagen OneStep RT-PCR kit. A second multiplex PCR round built the libraries, followed by size selection and purification. Sequencing of the libraries was done on an Illumina HiSeq2000 using paired-end 100 bp reads. As for the original processing: SOAPnuke was used to process the raw data, removing reads that contained adapters or uncalled bases, had a mean Phred below 15, or lacked an exact match to the constant primer or identifier. High-quality paired reads were merged using COPE v1.2.5, and each unique nucleotide sequence was defined as a clonotype. Clonotypes were aligned to IMGT TRBV, TRBD and TRBJ reference segments using MiTCR v1.1. The analysis included only V-J combinations with a frequency above 0.0001, which together covered 99% to 99.2% of the repertoires. The TCS score was defined as the ratio of F50 (clonal expansion) to E x V (chaos), calculated using BLOSUM62-based TCRdist between CDR3 peptides within each V-J. Welch's t-statistics and random forest reduced roughly 540 V-J features to 13, which were used in a naive Bayes classifier (R e1071). The public reads were quality trimmed at Q25 with fastp and then assembled into clones with MiXCR by TCRdb, keeping productive beta chains. For every CDR3 protein sequence, its rows merge into one entry that carries the most common genes and DNA. TCRdb assigned the V and J calls; the authors' analysis was not used. Across this sample there are about 560,000 distinct CDR3 sequences, with 16% seen only once. The biggest ten clones account for about 17% of the sample.

Findings and caveats that apply to the study as a whole: Most expanded thyroid clonotypes (frequency above 0.001) were also found in blood, which suggests that blood repertoires may mirror thyroid immune responses. In validation, the model predicted progression to ophthalmopathy a median of around six months before onset, with about 67% sensitivity and about 75% specificity. In cross-validation, a model built on a 13 V-J signature told ophthalmopathy apart from stable hyperthyroidism with under 90% sensitivity and roughly 81% specificity, and in testing the same model reached 80%/75%. No statistical method was used to fix the sample size in advance, and group allocation was not hidden from the investigators.

The germline ends are 12 bases apart after V is trimmed by 3 bases and J by 6 bases. From cysteine to phenylalanine, the CDR3 is 14 amino acids long. The retained sequence is limited to the CDR3, 42 bases, with the frame set at the first base. Graves' hyperthyroidism was defined as stable when no progression to ophthalmopathy occurred over 18 months of follow-up. Hyperthyroidism patients were newly diagnosed, had a disease duration of under 2 months, and were aged 18 to 65 years. Exclusion was applied to patients with uncontrolled infections, other autoimmune diseases, pregnancy or lactation. Diagnoses were established on the basis of clinical symptoms, serum thyroxine and TRAb, thyroid ultrasound, and orbital computed tomography. PBMCs were separated from approximately 9.9 ml of fresh peripheral blood using Ficoll-Paque density gradient centrifugation. Total RNA was extracted with Trizol reagent, and quality was checked on an Agilent 2100 Bioanalyzer.

Ten or more counts support this clonotype. The antigen it recognizes is unknown. No clone much larger than this one lies a single base away; base qualities are absent. The specimen was blood. This chain joins TRBV12-3 or TRBV12-4 to TRBJ2-1; the D region possibly corresponds to TRBD1 (6 bases align). The sequence was obtained from a woman younger than 35 with Graves' hyperthyroidism. The nucleotides read TGTGCCAGCAGTTTTGGCCAGGGGACCAATGAGCAGTTCTTC. Protein translation: CASSFGQGTNEQFF.